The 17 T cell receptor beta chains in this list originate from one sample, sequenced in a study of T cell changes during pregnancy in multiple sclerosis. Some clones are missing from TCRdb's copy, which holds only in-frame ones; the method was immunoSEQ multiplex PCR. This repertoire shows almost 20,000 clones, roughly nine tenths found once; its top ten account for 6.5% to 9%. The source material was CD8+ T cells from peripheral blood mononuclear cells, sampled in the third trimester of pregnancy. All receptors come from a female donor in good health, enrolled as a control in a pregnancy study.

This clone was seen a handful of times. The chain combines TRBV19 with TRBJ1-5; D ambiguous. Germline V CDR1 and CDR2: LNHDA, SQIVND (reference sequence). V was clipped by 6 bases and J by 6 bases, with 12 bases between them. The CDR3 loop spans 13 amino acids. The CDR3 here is CASSLSPFQPQHF. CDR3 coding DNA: TGTGCCAGTAGCCTATCGCCCTTTCAGCCCCAGCATTTT.

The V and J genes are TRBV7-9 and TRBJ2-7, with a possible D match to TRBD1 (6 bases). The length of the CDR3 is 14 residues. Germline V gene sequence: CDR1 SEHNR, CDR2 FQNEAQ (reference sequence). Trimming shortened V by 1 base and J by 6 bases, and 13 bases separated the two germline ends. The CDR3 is CASSLDRLQGEQYF. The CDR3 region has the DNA TGTGCCAGCAGCTTAGATCGGCTACAGGGCGAGCAGTACTTC.

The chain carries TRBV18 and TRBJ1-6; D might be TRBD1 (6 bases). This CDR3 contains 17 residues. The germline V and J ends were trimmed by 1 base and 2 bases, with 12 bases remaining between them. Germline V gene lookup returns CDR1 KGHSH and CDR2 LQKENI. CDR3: CASSPQGEITYNSPLHF. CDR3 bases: TGTGCCAGCTCACCACAGGGGGAAATAACCTATAATTCACCCCTCCACTTT.

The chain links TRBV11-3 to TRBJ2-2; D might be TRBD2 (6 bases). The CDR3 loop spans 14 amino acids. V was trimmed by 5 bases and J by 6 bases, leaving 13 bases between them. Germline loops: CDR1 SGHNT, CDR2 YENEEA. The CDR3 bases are TGTGCCAGCAGCCGAACCGGGGAGGCCGGGGAGCTGTTTTTT. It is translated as CASSRTGEAGELFF.

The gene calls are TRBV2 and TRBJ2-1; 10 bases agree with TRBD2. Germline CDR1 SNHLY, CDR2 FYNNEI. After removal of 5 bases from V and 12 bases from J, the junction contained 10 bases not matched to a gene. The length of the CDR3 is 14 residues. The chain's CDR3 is CASSRPSGGFGQFF. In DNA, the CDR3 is TGTGCCAGCAGTAGGCCTAGCGGGGGCTTCGGGCAGTTCTTC.

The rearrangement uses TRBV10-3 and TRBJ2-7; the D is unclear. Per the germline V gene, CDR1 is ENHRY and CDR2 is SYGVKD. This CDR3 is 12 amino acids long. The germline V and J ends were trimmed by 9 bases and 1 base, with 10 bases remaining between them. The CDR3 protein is CAIGHISYEQYF. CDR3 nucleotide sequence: TGTGCCATTGGTCACATATCCTACGAGCAGTACTTC.

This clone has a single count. The CDR3: CASSADSNTGELFF. Here the CDR3 DNA reads TGCGCCAGCAGCGCAGACAGCAACACCGGGGAGCTGTTTTTT. This chain joins TRBV5-1 and TRBJ2-2; possibly TRBD1 for D (5 bases). Trimming cost V 4 bases and J 2 bases, with 9 bases left between them. The V gene's germline CDR1 is SGHRS and CDR2 YFSETQ. The CDR3 extends over 14 amino acids.

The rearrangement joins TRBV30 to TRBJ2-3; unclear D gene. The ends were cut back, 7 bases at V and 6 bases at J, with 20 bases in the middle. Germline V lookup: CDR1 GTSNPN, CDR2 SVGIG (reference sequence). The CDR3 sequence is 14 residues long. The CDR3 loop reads CASGRGTFLDTQYF. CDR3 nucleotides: TGTGCCTCGGGTCGAGGCACGTTTTTGGATACGCAGTATTTT.

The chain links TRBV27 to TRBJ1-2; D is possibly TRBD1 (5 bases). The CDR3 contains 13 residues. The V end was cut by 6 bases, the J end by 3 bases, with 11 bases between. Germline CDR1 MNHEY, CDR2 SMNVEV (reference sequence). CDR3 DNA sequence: TGTGCCAGCAGGGGGCCACCCTACTATGGCTACACCTTC. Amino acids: CASRGPPYYGYTF.

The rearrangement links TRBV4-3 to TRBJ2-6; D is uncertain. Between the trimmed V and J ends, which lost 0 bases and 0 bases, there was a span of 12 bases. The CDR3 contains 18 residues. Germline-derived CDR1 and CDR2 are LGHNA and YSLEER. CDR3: CASSQDGSKSSGANVLTF. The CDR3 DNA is TGCGCCAGCAGCCAAGATGGTAGCAAGAGCTCTGGGGCCAACGTCCTGACTTTC.

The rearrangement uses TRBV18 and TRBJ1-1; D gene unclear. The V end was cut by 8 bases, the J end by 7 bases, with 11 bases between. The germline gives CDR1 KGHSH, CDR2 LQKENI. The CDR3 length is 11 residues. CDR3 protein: CASRVGVEAFF. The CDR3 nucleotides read TGTGCCAGCCGAGTCGGGGTTGAAGCTTTCTTT.

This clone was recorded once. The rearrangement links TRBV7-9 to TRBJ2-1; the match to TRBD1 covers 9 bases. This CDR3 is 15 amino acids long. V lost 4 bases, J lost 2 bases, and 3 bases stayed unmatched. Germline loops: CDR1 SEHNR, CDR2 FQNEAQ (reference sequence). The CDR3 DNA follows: TGTGCCAGCAGCTACGGACAGGGGACCTACAATGAGCAGTTCTTC. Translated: CASSYGQGTYNEQFF.

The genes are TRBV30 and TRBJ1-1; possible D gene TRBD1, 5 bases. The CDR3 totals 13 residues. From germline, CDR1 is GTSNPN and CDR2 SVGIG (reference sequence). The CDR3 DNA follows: TGTGGGGGCTCCGACCGCGGACACACTGAAGCTTTCTTT. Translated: CGGSDRGHTEAFF. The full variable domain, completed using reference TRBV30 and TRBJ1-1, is SQTIHQWPATLVQPVGSPLSLECTVEGTSNPNLYWYRQAAGRGLQLLFYSVGIGQISSEVPQNLSASRPQDRQFILSSKKLLLSDSGFYLCGGSDRGHTEAFFGQGTRLTVV.

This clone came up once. The CDR3 is CASSWGTSGIYEQYF. As DNA, the CDR3 is TGTGCCAGCAGTTGGGGGACTAGCGGGATTTACGAGCAGTACTTC. The chain uses TRBV6-6 and TRBJ2-7, with 13 bases identical to TRBD2. This CDR3 has 15 residues. Trimming cost V 4 bases and J 4 bases; bases outside gene matches: 4. Per germline, CDR1 MNHNY and CDR2 SVGAGI (reference sequence).

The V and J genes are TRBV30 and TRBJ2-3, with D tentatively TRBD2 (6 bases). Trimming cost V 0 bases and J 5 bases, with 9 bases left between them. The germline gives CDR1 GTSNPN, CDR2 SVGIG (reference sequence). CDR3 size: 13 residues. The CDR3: CAWSVLGGDTQYF. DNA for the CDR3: TGTGCCTGGAGTGTTTTGGGGGGAGATACGCAGTATTTT.

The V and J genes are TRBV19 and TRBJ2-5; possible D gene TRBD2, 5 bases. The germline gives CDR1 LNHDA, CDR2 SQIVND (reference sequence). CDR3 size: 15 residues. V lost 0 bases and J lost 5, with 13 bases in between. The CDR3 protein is CASSIETVGGETQYF. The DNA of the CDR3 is TGTGCCAGTAGTATAGAGACCGTTGGAGGCGAGACCCAGTACTTC.

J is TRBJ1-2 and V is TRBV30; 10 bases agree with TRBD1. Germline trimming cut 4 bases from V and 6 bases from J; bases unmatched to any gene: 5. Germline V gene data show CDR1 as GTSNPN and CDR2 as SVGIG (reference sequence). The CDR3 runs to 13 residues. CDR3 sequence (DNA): TGTGCCTGGAATCCTGGACAGGGGGATGGCTACACCTTC. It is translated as CAWNPGQGDGYTF.